The 12 T cell receptor beta chains listed next were all sequenced from one sample in a study of neurological immune-mediated disorders. TCRdb reprocessed the 5' RACE reads via MiXCR and lists one record per CDR3 protein. Altogether tens of thousands of distinct CDR3 sequences are present, just under 4% being singletons, with the ten largest covering approximately 1.8%. The sequenced sample consisted of CD4+ T cells from blood. The receptors shown here come from a woman between 35 and 50 years old with multiple sclerosis.

This clonotype has a count of ten or more. V gene TRBV5-1 combines with J gene TRBJ2-5; D call uncertain. Looked up from germline, CDR1 is SGHRS and CDR2 is YFSETQ. Trimming left V 1 base short and J 2 bases short, with 6 bases between. This CDR3 spans 13 amino acids. The CDR3 DNA follows: TGCGCCAGCAGCTTGCCTGGACAAGAGACCCAGTACTTC. Translated: CASSLPGQETQYF.

This clonotype was observed at least ten times. This sequence joins TRBV5-1 and TRBJ1-3; tentatively, D is TRBD1 (6 bases). V lost 2 bases to trimming and J lost 0 bases, with 12 bases between them. The length of the CDR3 is 16 residues. Looked up from germline, CDR1 is SGHRS and CDR2 is YFSETQ. CDR3 sequence (DNA): TGCGCCAGCAGCTTATTACAGGGAAGCTCTGGAAACACCATATATTTT. Translation gives CASSLLQGSSGNTIYF.

Many counts were recorded for this clonotype. This sequence joins TRBV5-1 and TRBJ1-3, with TRBD1 matching over 7 bases. This CDR3 region has 14 residues. With V trimmed by 2 bases and J by 7 bases, 6 bases remained unmatched. The germline V gene encodes CDR1 SGHRS and CDR2 YFSETQ. The CDR3 loop reads CASSLQTGLNTIYF. CDR3 DNA: TGCGCCAGCAGCTTACAGACAGGGCTGAACACCATATATTTT.

This clonotype showed up many times. This chain uses TRBV5-5 with TRBJ1-2; D is uncertain. The CDR3 is made up of 15 amino acids. The V end lost 0 bases, the J end lost 1 base, and 10 bases lay between the germline ends. CDR1 and CDR2 from the germline V gene are SGHKS and YYEKEE (reference sequence). CDR3 amino acids: CASSLGVTLNYGYTF. DNA for the CDR3: TGTGCCAGCAGCTTGGGGGTCACCCTTAACTATGGCTACACCTTC.

This clonotype has a count of ten or more. This chain connects TRBV5-1 to TRBJ1-2, with unresolved D. The CDR3 totals 15 residues. Per the germline V gene, CDR1 is SGHRS and CDR2 is YFSETQ. V gave up 0 bases and J gave up 0 bases, with 9 bases separating them. The CDR3 loop is CASSLDQISNYGYTF. CDR3 DNA sequence: TGCGCCAGCAGCTTGGATCAGATTTCTAACTATGGCTACACCTTC.

Many counts were recorded for this clonotype. This chain links TRBV10-3 with TRBJ2-1, with TRBD2 identical over 14 bases. V shed 4 bases, J shed 0 bases, and the junction held 11 bases outside the gene matches. CDR1 ENHRY and CDR2 SYGVKD come from the germline V gene. The CDR3 is made up of 20 amino acids. Here the CDR3 reads CAISARTSGGTMSSYNEQFF. The CDR3 nucleotides read TGTGCCATCAGTGCTCGGACTAGCGGGGGGACGATGAGCTCCTACAATGAGCAGTTCTTC.

This clonotype was counted ten times or more. This rearrangement joins TRBV5-1 to TRBJ2-2; unclear D gene. Trimming left V 0 bases short and J 2 bases short, with 8 bases between. The CDR3 is 15 amino acids. Germline values: CDR1 SGHRS, CDR2 YFSETQ. The CDR3 DNA reads TGCGCCAGCAGCTTGGGGACGGGTAACACCGGGGAGCTGTTTTTT. Translation gives CASSLGTGNTGELFF.

This clonotype was picked up many times. This chain uses TRBV20-1 with TRBJ2-1; D might be TRBD1 (5 bases). Germline CDR1 and CDR2: DFQATT and SNEGSKA (reference sequence). CDR3 length equals 14 residues. The V and J ends lost 2 bases and 2 bases respectively, with 10 bases between them. The chain's CDR3 is CSARHKDTYNEQFF. CDR3 coding DNA: TGCAGTGCTAGACATAAGGACACCTACAATGAGCAGTTCTTC.

This clonotype was seen repeatedly, ten times or more. V is TRBV20-1 and J is TRBJ1-6; possibly TRBD1 for D (5 bases). The CDR3 sequence is 14 residues long. V lost 5 bases to trimming and J lost 7 bases, with 15 bases between them. Germline loops: CDR1 DFQATT, CDR2 SNEGSKA (reference sequence). The CDR3 DNA sequence: TGCAGTGCTCCCGTCGGGGGTATAAATTCACCCCTCCACTTT. Translated: CSAPVGGINSPLHF.

In its sample, this clonotype was seen many times. The genes are TRBV5-5 and TRBJ2-3; tentatively, D is TRBD1 or TRBD2 (6 bases each). Germline CDR1 reads SGHKS; CDR2 reads YYEKEE (reference sequence). The V end was cut by 0 bases, the J end by 6 bases, with 14 bases between. The CDR3 contains 15 residues. In DNA, the CDR3 is TGTGCCAGCAGCTTGGGGAGGGGGACGGGGGATACGCAGTATTTT. It translates to CASSLGRGTGDTQYF.

This clonotype was detected many times. V is TRBV5-5 and J is TRBJ1-1, with no clear D. Trimming took 3 bases from V and 0 from J, leaving 15 bases between them. The CDR3 length is 16 residues. CDR1 is SGHKS and CDR2 is YYEKEE in the germline V gene (reference sequence). The chain's CDR3 is CASSYEAGIMNTEAFF. The CDR3, as DNA: TGTGCCAGCAGCTATGAGGCAGGAATAATGAACACTGAAGCTTTCTTT.

This clonotype occurred many times. The V call is TRBV9, the J call TRBJ1-2, with 9 nucleotides matching TRBD1. Germline V gene data show CDR1 as SGDLS and CDR2 as YYNGEE. V gave up 4 bases and J gave up 3 bases; unmatched junction bases: 4. The CDR3 has 14 amino acids. CDR3 amino acids: CASSIQGADYGYTF. In DNA form, the CDR3 reads TGTGCCAGCAGCATACAGGGGGCGGACTATGGCTACACCTTC.